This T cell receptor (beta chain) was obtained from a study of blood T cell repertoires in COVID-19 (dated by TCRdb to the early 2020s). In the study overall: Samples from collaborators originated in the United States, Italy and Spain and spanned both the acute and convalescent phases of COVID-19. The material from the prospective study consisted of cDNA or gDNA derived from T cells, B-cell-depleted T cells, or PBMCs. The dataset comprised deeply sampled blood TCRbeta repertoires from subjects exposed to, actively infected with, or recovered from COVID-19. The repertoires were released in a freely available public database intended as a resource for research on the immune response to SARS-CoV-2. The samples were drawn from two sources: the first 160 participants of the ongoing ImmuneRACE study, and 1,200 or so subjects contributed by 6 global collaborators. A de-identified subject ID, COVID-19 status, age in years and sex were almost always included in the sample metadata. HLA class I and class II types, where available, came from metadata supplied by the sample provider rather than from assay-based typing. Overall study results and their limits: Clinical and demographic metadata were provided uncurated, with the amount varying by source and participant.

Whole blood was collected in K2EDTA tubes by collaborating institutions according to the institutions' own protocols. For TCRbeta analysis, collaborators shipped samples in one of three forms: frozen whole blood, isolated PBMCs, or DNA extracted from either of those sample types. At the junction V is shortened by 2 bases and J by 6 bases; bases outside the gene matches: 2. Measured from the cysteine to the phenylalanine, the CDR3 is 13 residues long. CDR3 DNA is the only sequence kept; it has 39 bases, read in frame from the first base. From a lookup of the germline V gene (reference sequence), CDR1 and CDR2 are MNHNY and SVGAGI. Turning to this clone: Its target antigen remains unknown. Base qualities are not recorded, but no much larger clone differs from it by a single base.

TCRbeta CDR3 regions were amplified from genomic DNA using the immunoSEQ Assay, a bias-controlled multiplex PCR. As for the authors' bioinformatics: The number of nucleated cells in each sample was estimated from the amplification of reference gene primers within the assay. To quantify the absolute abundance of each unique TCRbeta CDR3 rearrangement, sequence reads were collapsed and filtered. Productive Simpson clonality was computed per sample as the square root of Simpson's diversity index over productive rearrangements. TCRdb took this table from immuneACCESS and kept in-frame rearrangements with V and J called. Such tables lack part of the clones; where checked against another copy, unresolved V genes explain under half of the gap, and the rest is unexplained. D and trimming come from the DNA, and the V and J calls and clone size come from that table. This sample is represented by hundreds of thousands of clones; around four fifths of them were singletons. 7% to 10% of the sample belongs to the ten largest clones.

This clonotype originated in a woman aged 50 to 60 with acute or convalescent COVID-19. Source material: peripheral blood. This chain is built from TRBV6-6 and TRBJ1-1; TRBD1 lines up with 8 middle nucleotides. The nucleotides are TGTGCCAGCAGTTACAAGGACAGGGCTGAAGCTTTCTTT. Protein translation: CASSYKDRAEAFF.